The next 20 T cell receptor beta chains were all read from a single sample in a study of regulatory T cells in long-lasting Graves disease (dated by TCRdb to about 2021). In light of the paper, this sample's time point label describes: newly diagnosed GD, antithyroid drugs for less than 3 months. For both TCR sequencing and RNA sequencing, RNA was extracted from PBMCs in TRIzol. Libraries came from multiplex PCR. Sequencing relied on an Illumina HiSeq 4000. To build TCR beta libraries, CDR3 regions were amplified by Arm-PCR using iRepertoire HTBI primers. TCRdb ran its own pipeline on the public reads, namely fastp trimming at Q25 and MiXCR clone calling, and kept in-frame beta chains. Every CDR3 protein is listed once, alongside the most common genes and DNA of its rows. This sample gives roughly 400,000 distinct CDR3 sequences in total; 16% of them show up just once. The ten most abundant clones make up less than 30% of the sample.

This sample was also put to use in a study of T cells in Graves' hyperthyroidism and ophthalmopathy.

The sample here was peripheral blood mononuclear cells (PBMCs), taken at new diagnosis, from a patient treated with antithyroid drugs. The receptors were gathered from a woman aged 18 to 35 with Graves disease. Donor details come from another sample of the same person, matched by shared clones.

This clonotype occurred a few times. The chain joins TRBV3-1 to TRBJ1-3, with unresolved D. The germline V gene has CDR1 LGHDT and CDR2 YNNKEL (reference sequence). Trimming took 0 bases from V and 7 from J, leaving 10 bases between them. CDR3 length: 14 amino acids. CDR3 loop: CASSQDRVGNTIYF. In DNA form, the CDR3 reads TGTGCCAGCAGCCAAGATCGGGTTGGCAACACCATATATTTT.

This clonotype has more than one count but fewer than ten. V and J are TRBV15 and TRBJ2-1, with D tentatively TRBD2 (7 bases). V gave up 1 base and J gave up 8 bases, with 18 bases separating them. Germline loops: CDR1 LNHNV, CDR2 YYDKDF (reference sequence). This CDR3 has 16 residues. CDR3 residues: CATSRGMGEGGDEQFF. The CDR3 bases are TGTGCCACCAGCAGAGGGATGGGGGAGGGGGGCGATGAGCAGTTCTTC.

This clonotype has a handful of counts. The chain links TRBV5-1 to TRBJ1-2; a weak D match, TRBD1 (5 bases). CDR3 size: 14 residues. The V end was cut by 4 bases, the J end by 6 bases, with 16 bases between. Germline CDR1 is SGHRS and CDR2 is YFSETQ. CDR3 coding DNA: TGCGCCAGCAGCGCTCTAGGGGCGGGAGATGGCTACACCTTC. Amino acid sequence: CASSALGAGDGYTF.

This clonotype occurred many times. The chain links TRBV6-2 or TRBV6-3 to TRBJ2-3; the D is unclear. This CDR3 has 13 residues. CDR1 MNHEY and CDR2 SVGEGT come from the germline V gene. V lost 2 bases and J lost 8, with 11 bases in between. In nucleotides, the CDR3 is TGTGCCAGCAGTTACGGATCCTCCGGTACGCAGTATTTT. Protein sequence: CASSYGSSGTQYF.

This clonotype was counted a few times. The chain has TRBV7-2 and TRBJ1-2; no reliable D call. Trimming took 5 bases from V and 2 from J, leaving 9 bases between them. Germline loops: CDR1 SGHTA, CDR2 FQGNSA. The CDR3 sequence is 13 residues long. Written as DNA, the CDR3 is TGTGCCAGCAGCCCTCTGGGGAACTATGGCTACACCTTC. Protein: CASSPLGNYGYTF.

In this sample, this clonotype turned up many times. The J gene is TRBJ2-7, the V gene TRBV20-1, with 7 bases identical to TRBD2. V lost 3 bases, J lost 2 bases, and 7 bases stayed unmatched. CDR1 is DFQATT and CDR2 is SNEGSKA in the germline V gene (reference sequence). This CDR3 is 14 amino acids long. The CDR3 DNA sequence: TGCAGTGCTAGCCGCGGGAGTCCTCCCTACGAGCAGTACTTC. This codes for CSASRGSPPYEQYF.

This clonotype came up a few times. This chain joins TRBV5-1 and TRBJ2-3; 12 nucleotides match TRBD1. The germline CDR1 and CDR2 sequences are SGHRS and YFSETQ. The CDR3 totals 16 residues. Trimming cost V 8 bases and J 2 bases; bases outside gene matches: 9. The CDR3 bases are TGCGCCAGTAAAAGAGGGGACAGGGGGCACACAGATACGCAGTATTTT. Translating gives CASKRGDRGHTDTQYF.

Only a few counts were recorded for this clonotype. The chain uses TRBV5-1 and TRBJ2-1, with D uncertain. Germline V CDR1 and CDR2: SGHRS, YFSETQ. Between the trimmed V and J ends, which lost 0 bases and 4 bases, there was a span of 17 bases. CDR3 length: 17 residues. CDR3 DNA sequence: TGCGCCAGCAGCTTGGAACGGACGGAGTCGAAATACAATGAGCAGTTCTTC. Amino acids: CASSLERTESKYNEQFF.

In its sample, this clonotype was seen many times. The chain carries TRBV2 and TRBJ2-3; D ambiguous. The CDR3 length is 13 residues. The ends were cut back, 3 bases at V and 6 bases at J, with 10 bases in the middle. Per the germline V gene, CDR1 is SNHLY and CDR2 is FYNNEI. The CDR3 region has the DNA TGTGCCAGCAGTGAGAGTGGGTCGGATACGCAGTATTTT. Protein sequence: CASSESGSDTQYF.

CDR3 residues: CASRFYPSSIQLRSNNEQFF. In nucleotides, the CDR3 is TGTGCCAGCAGATTCTATCCTAGTAGCATCCAGCTCCGTTCGAACAATGAGCAGTTCTTC. The chain carries TRBV6-8 and TRBJ2-1; unclear D gene. This CDR3 has 20 amino acids. V lost 6 bases, J lost 5 bases, and 32 bases lay in between. CDR1 is MNHGY, CDR2 SAAAGT, per germline.

This clonotype came up a few times. This rearrangement joins TRBV18 to TRBJ1-3; D is perhaps TRBD1 (6 bases). Trimming pared 3 bases from V and 5 bases from J, leaving 11 bases between. This CDR3 comprises 14 residues. The germline V gene encodes CDR1 KGHSH and CDR2 LQKENI. The CDR3 loop reads CASSPPDRRNTIYF. The CDR3 coding sequence is TGTGCCAGCTCACCGCCTGACAGGCGAAACACCATATATTTT.

In this sample, this clonotype turned up many times. The V call is TRBV7-3, the J call TRBJ2-3; 12 bases are a match to TRBD2. The ends lost 5 bases at V and 6 bases at J; junction bases unmatched: 6. CDR3 size: 15 residues. CDR1 and CDR2 (germline): SGHTA, FQGTGA. This chain's CDR3 is CASSRLAGVGDTQYF. The CDR3 nucleotides read TGTGCCAGCAGCCGACTAGCGGGAGTTGGGGATACGCAGTATTTT.

A remark on this clonotype: A read error is possible here, since a much larger clone lies one base away. The chain is built from TRBV6-2 or TRBV6-3 and TRBJ2-7; no clear D gene. Looked up from germline, CDR1 is MNHEY and CDR2 is SVGEGT. V was trimmed by 6 bases and J by 0 bases, leaving 6 bases between them. The CDR3 totals 12 residues. CDR3 protein: CASRAVSYEQYF. The DNA of the CDR3 is TGTGCCAGCAGGGCGGTCTCCTACGAGCAGTACTTC.

This clonotype appeared a few times. The chain carries TRBV15 and TRBJ2-1; 10 nucleotides line up with TRBD2. V gave up 0 bases and J gave up 8 bases; unmatched junction bases: 7. Germline CDR1 is LNHNV and CDR2 is YYDKDF (reference sequence). The CDR3 is 16 residues long. The CDR3 nucleotides are TGTGCCACCAGCAGAGACTCTAGCGGGAGTTTCGATGAGCAGTTCTTC. The encoded protein is CATSRDSSGSFDEQFF.

Concerning this clonotype: Just one base apart from a much larger clone, this may be a read error. V and J are TRBV11-3 and TRBJ2-1; TRBD1 matches at 7 bases. The CDR3 is 15 residues long. V was pared by 5 bases and J by 8 bases, with 12 bases of the junction left unmatched. Germline-derived CDR1 and CDR2 are SGHNT and YENEEA. The CDR3 nucleotides are TGTGCCAGCAGCAAGTCACAGGGGATTTACGATGAGCAGTTCTTC. Translating gives CASSKSQGIYDEQFF. The whole variable domain, filled in from reference TRBV11-3 and TRBJ2-1, reads EAGVVQSPRYKIIEKKQPVAFWCNPISGHNTLYWYLQNLGQGPELLIRYENEEAVDDSQLPKDRFSAERLKGVDSTLKIQPAELGDSAVYLCASSKSQGIYDEQFFGPGTRLTVL.

The chain couples TRBV20-1 to TRBJ2-7; D uncertain. This CDR3 comprises 12 residues. The germline V gene has CDR1 DFQATT and CDR2 SNEGSKA (reference sequence). Trimming left V 5 bases short and J 4 bases short, with 12 bases between. This chain's CDR3 is CSASRHIYEQYF. The CDR3 DNA reads as TGCAGTGCTTCTCGACACATTTACGAGCAGTACTTC.

With respect to this clonotype: A much larger clone differs by one base, so this may be a read error. V and J are TRBV2 and TRBJ2-1; weak D call: TRBD1 (6 bases). The J call may be mistaken, given a closer DNA end match to TRBJ2-7. Germline loops: CDR1 SNHLY, CDR2 FYNNEI. The CDR3 has 11 residues. CDR3 region: CATTGMNEQYF. CDR3 in DNA: TGTGCCACCACAGGGATGAATGAGCAGTACTTC.

As concerns this clonotype: It is likely a read error, because the conserved phenylalanine at the end of the CDR3 is missing. The limits of the CDR3 on the DNA are not certain, so only TCRdb's listed CDR3 is given. The rearrangement joins TRBV7-3 to TRBJ1-2. The CDR3 is 11 residues long, ends included. Germline CDR1 SGHTA, CDR2 FQGTGA. The chain's CDR3 is CASSRGEGDGD.

The rearrangement joins TRBV7-9 to TRBJ1-1; D is unresolved. Trimming removed 2 bases from V and 6 bases from J, with 7 bases in between. Germline lookup yields CDR1 SEHNR and CDR2 FQNEAQ (reference sequence). The CDR3 covers 12 residues. CDR3 coding DNA: TGTGCCAGCAGCTTATCCTCCTCTGAAGCTTTCTTT. This codes for CASSLSSSEAFF. Based on the CDR3 plus reference TRBV7-9 and TRBJ1-1, the full variable domain is DTGVSQNPRHKITKRGQNVTFRCDPISEHNRLYWYRQTLGQGPEFLTYFQNEAQLEKSRLLSDRFSAERPKGSFSTLEIQRTEQGDSAMYLCASSLSSSEAFFGQGTRLTVV.

The chain employs TRBV5-1 and TRBJ2-2; D is perhaps TRBD2 (6 bases). V gave up 2 bases and J gave up 0 bases, with 14 bases separating them. Germline CDR1 is SGHRS and CDR2 is YFSETQ. The CDR3 extends over 17 amino acids. The CDR3 protein is CASSFVGLATNTGELFF. CDR3 bases: TGCGCCAGCAGCTTCGTCGGTCTAGCGACGAACACCGGGGAGCTGTTTTTT.